A selection of T cell receptor beta chains follows, all from one sample in a study of molecular identifiers for immune sequencing clone quantification. TCRdb reprocessed the PCR reads via MiXCR and lists one record per CDR3 protein. The table has about 630,000 distinct CDR3 sequences, approximately 24% seen once; the top ten hold about 0.84%. What was sequenced was naive CD8+ T cells from blood, with Jurkat cell RNA spiked in. All receptors derive from a human donor in good health. Some libraries in this study had Jurkat cell RNA spiked in. Each CDR3 is given with its conserved first and last residue. The D gene is left open where the match is weak. Where a row states a size, it is once, few, many or the class of an expanded clone; other rows omit it.

abundance: NA; d_gene: TRBD1; v_gene: TRBV12-3/TRBV12-4; j_gene: TRBJ2-7; CDR3nt: TGTGCCAGCAACACAGGGGACACCTCCTACGAGCAGTACTTC; CDR3aa: CASNTGDTSYEQYF
abundance: NA; d_gene: TRBD1; v_gene: TRBV6-1; j_gene: TRBJ2-3; CDR3nt: TGTGCCAGCGAACCAACAGGGGGTCCCTTCACAGATACGCAGTATTTT; CDR3aa: CASEPTGGPFTDTQYF
abundance: few; d_gene: NA; v_gene: TRBV13; j_gene: TRBJ2-3; CDR3nt: TGTGCCAGCAGCTTTACTACAGCTACTAGCACAGATACGCAGTATTTT; CDR3aa: CASSFTTATSTDTQYF
abundance: NA; d_gene: NA; v_gene: TRBV27; j_gene: TRBJ1-1; CDR3nt: TGTGCCAGCAGTCCAAACGGACGGGCCCGTCGAGCTTTCTTT; CDR3aa: CASSPNGRARRAFF
abundance: few; d_gene: NA; v_gene: TRBV14; j_gene: TRBJ2-2; CDR3nt: TGTGCCAGCAGCCGAAGGCCCGGGGAGCTGTTTTTT; CDR3aa: CASSRRPGELFF
abundance: few; d_gene: TRBD1; v_gene: TRBV11-2; j_gene: TRBJ1-2; CDR3nt: TGTGCCAGCAGCTCCCTATTGCGGCAGGGGGCGAACTATGGCTACACCTTC; CDR3aa: CASSSLLRQGANYGYTF
abundance: NA; d_gene: TRBD2; v_gene: TRBV5-5; j_gene: TRBJ2-7; CDR3nt: TGTGCCAGCAGCCCTAGCGGGGGGACTACACGTACCTACGAGCAGTACTTC; CDR3aa: CASSPSGGTTRTYEQYF
abundance: NA; d_gene: NA; v_gene: TRBV2; j_gene: TRBJ1-1; CDR3nt: TGTGCCAGCAGTCTTGACGGGGAAGCTTTCTTT; CDR3aa: CASSLDGEAFF
abundance: many; d_gene: NA; v_gene: TRBV4-1; j_gene: TRBJ2-7; CDR3nt: TGCGCCAGCGAAGGAGCAGGGGACCACGAGCAGTACTTC; CDR3aa: CASEGAGDHEQYF
abundance: NA; d_gene: NA; v_gene: TRBV28; j_gene: TRBJ1-3; CDR3nt: TGTGCCAGCAGTTTATTTGTCTCACCCGGGGGAACCACCATATATTTT; CDR3aa: CASSLFVSPGGTTIYF
abundance: few; d_gene: NA; v_gene: TRBV19; j_gene: TRBJ2-3; CDR3nt: TGTGCCAGTAGTATCGCGGGCAGGGGATATAATACGCAGTATTTT; CDR3aa: CASSIAGRGYNTQYF
abundance: NA; d_gene: TRBD1; v_gene: TRBV13; j_gene: TRBJ2-2; CDR3nt: TGTGCCAGCAGTGACCCACAGGGGACCGGGGAGCTGTTTTTT; CDR3aa: CASSDPQGTGELFF
abundance: NA; d_gene: TRBD1; v_gene: TRBV30; j_gene: TRBJ1-1; CDR3nt: TGTGCCTGGAGTGTACCAGGGGGGATTGAAGCTTTCTTT; CDR3aa: CAWSVPGGIEAFF
abundance: NA; d_gene: NA; v_gene: TRBV5-1; j_gene: TRBJ2-7; CDR3nt: TGCGCCAGCAGCTTGGCACTAGGTCGACATCACGAGCAGTACTTC; CDR3aa: CASSLALGRHHEQYF
abundance: few; d_gene: NA; v_gene: TRBV6-1; j_gene: TRBJ2-1; CDR3nt: TGTGCCAGCAGGCAACAAGACAATGAGCAGTTCTTC; CDR3aa: CASRQQDNEQFF
abundance: many; d_gene: NA; v_gene: TRBV27; j_gene: TRBJ2-3; CDR3nt: TGTGCCAGCAGTCAATGGGGACAACCCACAGATACGCAGTATTTT; CDR3aa: CASSQWGQPTDTQYF
abundance: many; d_gene: NA; v_gene: TRBV20-1; j_gene: TRBJ2-5; CDR3nt: TGCAGTGCTGGCGAGGTTTCGGAGCCTGAAGAGACCCAGTACTTC; CDR3aa: CSAGEVSEPEETQYF
abundance: few; d_gene: TRBD1; v_gene: TRBV27; j_gene: TRBJ1-2; CDR3nt: TGTGCCAGCAGTTCGATACAGGGGGCAAATGGCTACACCTTC; CDR3aa: CASSSIQGANGYTF
abundance: few; d_gene: NA; v_gene: TRBV9; j_gene: TRBJ1-1; CDR3nt: TGTGCCAGCAGCGGGGGACATACGAACACTGAAGCTTTCTTT; CDR3aa: CASSGGHTNTEAFF
abundance: many; d_gene: NA; v_gene: TRBV21-1; j_gene: TRBJ2-3; CDR3nt: TGTGCCAGCAGCAATTACCATAGCGGGGGACTCACAGATACGCAGTATTTT; CDR3aa: CASSNYHSGGLTDTQYF
abundance: many; d_gene: TRBD1; v_gene: TRBV7-9; j_gene: TRBJ1-5; CDR3nt: TGTGCCAGCAGCACGGACAGGGAGGGAAGTCAGCCCCAGCATTTT; CDR3aa: CASSTDREGSQPQHF
abundance: NA; d_gene: NA; v_gene: TRBV4-1; j_gene: TRBJ2-1; CDR3nt: TGCGCCAGCAGCCAAGATCTAATGGTTGTCGGTAATGAGCGGTTCTTC; CDR3aa: CASSQDLMVVGNERFF
abundance: few; d_gene: NA; v_gene: TRBV28; j_gene: TRBJ1-6; CDR3nt: TGTGCCAGCCTCCCGCCGAGCTCCTATAATTCACCCCTCCACTTT; CDR3aa: CASLPPSSYNSPLHF
abundance: once; d_gene: NA; v_gene: TRBV3-1; j_gene: TRBJ2-2; CDR3nt: TGTGCCAACAGCCAAGTTGCGAACACCGGGGAGCTGTTTTTT; CDR3aa: CANSQVANTGELFF
abundance: many; d_gene: NA; v_gene: TRBV29-1; j_gene: TRBJ1-1; CDR3nt: TGCAGCGTTCGGGGGGGCTCTGAAGCTTTCTTT; CDR3aa: CSVRGGSEAFF
abundance: many; d_gene: TRBD2; v_gene: TRBV2; j_gene: TRBJ2-5; CDR3nt: TGTGCCAGCACCGAGGGGCTAGCGGGGGCTCTTGAGACCCAGTACTTC; CDR3aa: CASTEGLAGALETQYF
abundance: few; d_gene: NA; v_gene: TRBV16; j_gene: TRBJ1-2; CDR3nt: TGTGCCAGCAGCCAAGGGCAGGCGACGCCATGGGGCTACACCTTC; CDR3aa: CASSQGQATPWGYTF
abundance: NA; d_gene: TRBD2; v_gene: TRBV27; j_gene: TRBJ2-1; CDR3nt: TGTGCCAGCAGTTTATCGGGACTAGCGGGGGTCAATGAGCAGTTCTTC; CDR3aa: CASSLSGLAGVNEQFF
abundance: NA; d_gene: TRBD1; v_gene: TRBV9; j_gene: TRBJ2-3; CDR3nt: TGTGCCAGCAGCGTAGTTGATGGGAGACAGGGAGGCACAGATACGCAGTATTTT; CDR3aa: CASSVVDGRQGGTDTQYF